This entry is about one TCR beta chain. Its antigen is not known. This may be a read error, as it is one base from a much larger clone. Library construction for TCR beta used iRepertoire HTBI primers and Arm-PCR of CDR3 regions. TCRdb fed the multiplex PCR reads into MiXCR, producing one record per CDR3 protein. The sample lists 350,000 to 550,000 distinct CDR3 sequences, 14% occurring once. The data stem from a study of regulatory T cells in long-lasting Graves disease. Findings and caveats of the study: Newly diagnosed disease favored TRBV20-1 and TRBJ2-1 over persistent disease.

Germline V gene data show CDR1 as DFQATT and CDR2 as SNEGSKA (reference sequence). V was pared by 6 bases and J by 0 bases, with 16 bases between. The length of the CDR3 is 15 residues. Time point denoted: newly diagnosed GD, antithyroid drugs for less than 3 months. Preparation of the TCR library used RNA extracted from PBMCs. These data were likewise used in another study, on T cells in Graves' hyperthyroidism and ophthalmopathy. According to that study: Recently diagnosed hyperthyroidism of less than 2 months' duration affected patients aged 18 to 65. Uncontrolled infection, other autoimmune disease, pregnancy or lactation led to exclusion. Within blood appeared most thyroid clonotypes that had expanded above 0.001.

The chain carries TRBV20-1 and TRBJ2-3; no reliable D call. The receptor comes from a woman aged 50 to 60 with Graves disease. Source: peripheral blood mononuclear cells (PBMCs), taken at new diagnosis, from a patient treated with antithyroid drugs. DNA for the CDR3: TGCAGTGCCACTGCCAGCGCCCCTAGCACAGATACGCAGTATTTT. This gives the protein CSATASAPSTDTQYF.